Below are 29 T cell receptor beta chains sequenced from a single sample in a study of shared clonotypes between healthy human individuals. Assay used: immunoSEQ multiplex PCR; TCRdb lists only in-frame clones, some missing. This table holds roughly 2,500,000 clones, 93% found once. Sequencing was performed on naive CD4+ T cells from PBMCs. As to subset: CD45RA+ positively selected. All receptors derive from a man between 18 and 35 years old in good health. Some clones in this sample may be carry-over from other donors' samples.

The CDR3 nucleotides are TGTGCCAGCAGTGGGGGGACTAGCGTGAACACCGGGGAGCTGTTTTTT. It is translated as CASSGGTSVNTGELFF. The chain recombines TRBV6-1 with TRBJ2-2; TRBD2 matches at 10 bases. This CDR3 contains 16 residues. Germline V lookup: CDR1 MNHNS, CDR2 SASEGT. The V and J ends lost 4 bases and 1 base, in that order; junction bases with no gene match: 3.

J is TRBJ2-7 and V is TRBV18; 9 nucleotides match TRBD2. The V and J ends lost 6 bases and 6 bases, in that order; junction bases with no gene match: 15. This CDR3 has 16 amino acids. Per the germline V gene, CDR1 is KGHSH and CDR2 is LQKENI. CDR3 protein: CASSPPGGGRAGEQYF. The CDR3 DNA is TGTGCCAGCTCCCCGCCGGGGGGCGGGAGGGCCGGCGAGCAGTACTTC.

The rearrangement links TRBV28 to TRBJ2-1; 13 nucleotides match TRBD2. The trim removed 5 bases at V and 7 bases at J, leaving 5 bases unmatched. Germline loops: CDR1 MDHEN, CDR2 SYDVKM. The CDR3 spans 15 residues. The CDR3 DNA reads as TGTGCCAGCAGTCGGACTAGCGGGGGCCGGAATGAGCAGTTCTTC. Protein: CASSRTSGGRNEQFF.

The chain carries TRBV11-3 and TRBJ2-1; the match to TRBD2 covers 7 bases. V lost 5 bases and J lost 7; bases outside the gene matches: 8. The CDR3 has 14 residues. The germline V gene encodes CDR1 SGHNT and CDR2 YENEEA. CDR3 amino acids: CASSTSGTNNEQFF. CDR3 nucleotide sequence: TGTGCCAGCAGCACCTCCGGGACTAATAATGAGCAGTTCTTC.

The chain employs TRBV7-6 and TRBJ2-3; D call uncertain. CDR1 and CDR2 from the germline V gene are SGHVS and FNYEAQ. There are 14 residues in the CDR3. The V end was cut by 1 base, the J end by 5 bases, with 10 bases between. CDR3 DNA: TGTGCCAGCAGCTTAGTGGGTCTCGGAGATACGCAGTATTTT. Its translation is CASSLVGLGDTQYF.

The V call is TRBV10-3, the J call TRBJ2-7; 13 bases fit TRBD2. There are 16 residues in the CDR3. In germline, CDR1 is ENHRY, CDR2 SYGVKD. Unmatched junction bases numbered 6, after V lost 2 bases and J lost 5 bases. The CDR3 nucleotides read TGTGCCATCAGTGAGCGACTAGCGGGAGGTATCGACGAGCAGTACTTC. Translating gives CAISERLAGGIDEQYF.

This chain uses TRBV19 with TRBJ2-3; TRBD1 agrees at 9 bases. The CDR3 loop spans 15 amino acids. Germline V gene lookup returns CDR1 LNHDA and CDR2 SQIVND (reference sequence). J lost 3 bases, V lost 4 bases, and 5 bases had no gene match. CDR3 DNA sequence: TGTGCCAGTAGTACGGGACAGGGTAGGACAGATACGCAGTATTTT. Amino acids: CASSTGQGRTDTQYF. Filled out from reference TRBV19 and TRBJ2-3, the complete variable domain reads DGGITQSPKYLFRKEGQNVTLSCEQNLNHDAMYWYRQDPGQGLRLIYYSQIVNDFQKGDIAEGYSVSREKKESFPLTVTSAQKNPTAFYLCASSTGQGRTDTQYFGPGTRLTVL.

J is TRBJ2-1 and V is TRBV5-1; TRBD2 aligns across 8 bases. J was trimmed by 0 bases and V by 1 base; bases with no gene match: 12. The CDR3 sequence is 19 residues long. Germline-derived CDR1 and CDR2 are SGHRS and YFSETQ. In nucleotides, the CDR3 is TGCGCCAGCAGCTTGCCGGCGGGAGGAAAATCAAGCTCCTACAATGAGCAGTTCTTC. This sequence encodes CASSLPAGGKSSSYNEQFF.

V usage is TRBV7-2 and J usage is TRBJ1-1, with D unclear. Trimming left V 5 bases short and J 3 bases short, with 19 bases between. CDR1 is SGHTA, CDR2 FQGNSA, per germline. The CDR3 has 16 residues. The CDR3 nucleotides read TGTGCCAGCAGCCAAACAGCCGAACGGCCAGACACTGAAGCTTTCTTT. This sequence encodes CASSQTAERPDTEAFF.

A single count supports this clone. This sequence joins TRBV4-1 and TRBJ2-1; 8 bases line up with TRBD2. This CDR3 spans 18 amino acids. After removal of 1 base from V and 1 base from J, the junction contained 9 bases not matched to a gene. CDR1 and CDR2 (germline): MGHRA, YSYEKL. The DNA for the CDR3 is TGCGCCAGCAGCCAAGGTTTGGCTAGCGGGCCATCCTACAATGAGCAGTTCTTC. Translated, it gives CASSQGLASGPSYNEQFF.

This chain connects TRBV11-2 to TRBJ2-5, with no clear D. The germline V and J ends were trimmed by 1 base and 4 bases, with 10 bases remaining between them. Germline CDR1 SGHAT, CDR2 FQNNGV. The length of the CDR3 is 14 residues. The CDR3 DNA is TGTGCCAGCAGCTTAGTGGGGTATGGAGAGACCCAGTACTTC. It yields the protein CASSLVGYGETQYF.

This chain uses TRBV15 with TRBJ1-2; D is unclear. This CDR3 is built from 14 residues. The V and J ends lost 0 bases and 3 bases respectively, with 8 bases between them. CDR1 and CDR2 from the germline V gene are LNHNV and YYDKDF (reference sequence). The CDR3 nucleotides read TGTGCCACCAGCAGAGATTCCGGGGACTATGGCTACACCTTC. Its translation is CATSRDSGDYGYTF.

This clone was picked up one time. The chain employs TRBV5-1 and TRBJ1-4; maybe TRBD1 (5 bases). The germline CDR1 and CDR2 sequences are SGHRS and YFSETQ. The length of the CDR3 is 12 residues. With 5 bases removed from V and 8 bases from J, the gap between germline ends came to 10 bases. CDR3 sequence: CASRAGREKLFF. In DNA, the CDR3 is TGCGCCAGCAGGGCAGGGCGAGAAAAACTGTTTTTT.

V usage is TRBV7-8 and J usage is TRBJ1-3, with D perhaps matching TRBD1 (6 bases). The V and J ends lost 1 base and 0 bases respectively, with 13 bases between them. This CDR3 contains 17 residues. Germline V lookup: CDR1 SGHVS, CDR2 FQNEAQ. This chain's CDR3 is CASSLEGWTASGNTIYF. The CDR3 coding sequence is TGTGCCAGCAGCTTAGAGGGGTGGACAGCCTCTGGAAACACCATATATTTT.

To note about this clone: Other DNA sequences from this sample encode an identical CDR3 as well. This chain joins TRBV28 and TRBJ1-1, with a tentative D call TRBD1 (6 bases). The CDR3 runs 14 residues. Germline CDR1 reads MDHEN; CDR2 reads SYDVKM. Trimming stripped 3 bases from V and 1 base from J, with 9 bases between. CDR3 region: CASSFGGSNTEAFF. CDR3 coding DNA: TGTGCCAGCAGTTTTGGGGGCTCGAACACTGAAGCTTTCTTT.

The chain employs TRBV5-4 and TRBJ1-1; D possibly corresponds to TRBD1 (6 bases). Germline CDR1 is SGHNT and CDR2 is YYREEE (reference sequence). The CDR3 has 15 amino acids. Trimming stripped 1 base from V and 4 bases from J, with 14 bases between. The CDR3 loop reads CASSLKLGASTEAFF. In DNA form, the CDR3 reads TGTGCCAGCAGCTTGAAGCTGGGGGCGAGCACTGAAGCTTTCTTT.

The rearrangement uses TRBV5-1 and TRBJ2-1, with TRBD2 matching over 8 bases. The germline V gene encodes CDR1 SGHRS and CDR2 YFSETQ. V was clipped by 6 bases and J by 0 bases; unmatched bases: 8. The CDR3 is 16 amino acids. The CDR3: CASTMRSGSSYNEQFF. CDR3 sequence (DNA): TGCGCCAGCACCATGAGGAGCGGGAGCTCCTACAATGAGCAGTTCTTC.

V and J are TRBV28 and TRBJ2-7, with TRBD1 identical over 8 bases. Germline trimming cut 6 bases from V and 3 bases from J; bases unmatched to any gene: 7. The CDR3 spans 14 residues. The V gene's germline CDR1 is MDHEN and CDR2 SYDVKM. The CDR3 spells CASRRQGSGYEQYF. In DNA form, the CDR3 reads TGTGCCAGCAGGAGACAGGGGTCGGGCTACGAGCAGTACTTC. Full variable domain (missing parts from reference TRBV28 and TRBJ2-7): DVKVTQSSRYLVKRTGEKVFLECVQDMDHENMFWYRQDPGLGLRLIYFSYDVKMKEKGDIPEGYSVSREKKERFSLILESASTNQTSMYLCASRRQGSGYEQYFGPGTRLTVT.

As DNA, the CDR3 is TGTGCCAGCAGCCGAACCGGGGGGGACAATGAGCAGTTCTTC. Residues: CASSRTGGDNEQFF. This sequence joins TRBV9 and TRBJ2-1, with 8 positions matching TRBD2. Germline V gene data show CDR1 as SGDLS and CDR2 as YYNGEE. The CDR3 contains 14 residues. V dropped 4 bases and J dropped 5; count of bases not matched to a gene: 5.

About this clone itself: At the DNA level, this CDR3 is encoded by other sequences in the same sample as well. The V call is TRBV28, the J call TRBJ2-7; 10 bases fit TRBD1. Looked up from germline, CDR1 is MDHEN and CDR2 is SYDVKM. V gave up 6 bases and J gave up 2 bases; unmatched junction bases: 7. This CDR3 has 15 amino acids. The CDR3 DNA is TGTGCCAGCAGCTCCCGGGGACAGGGGACCTACGAGCAGTACTTC. Translating gives CASSSRGQGTYEQYF.

The chain has TRBV2 and TRBJ1-2; 7 nucleotides match TRBD1. Germline-derived CDR1 and CDR2 are SNHLY and FYNNEI. This CDR3 comprises 13 residues. V lost 7 bases and J lost 4; bases outside the gene matches: 6. For the CDR3, the DNA is TGTGCCAGCACCCCAGGACAGGTCTATGGCTACACCTTC. Translated: CASTPGQVYGYTF.

This chain connects TRBV5-6 to TRBJ1-2, with a tentative D call TRBD1 (6 bases). The ends were cut back, 4 bases at V and 3 bases at J, with 13 bases in the middle. CDR1 and CDR2 from the germline V gene are SGHDT and YYEEEE. This CDR3 is 14 amino acids long. This CDR3 is CASSVRYRDYGYTF. CDR3 coding DNA: TGTGCCAGCAGCGTAAGGTACAGGGACTATGGCTACACCTTC.

As regards this clone: Additional DNA sequences in this sample encode the identical CDR3. J is TRBJ1-3 and V is TRBV5-1; D is perhaps TRBD1 (5 bases). The CDR3 is 15 amino acids. The germline V and J ends were trimmed by 0 bases and 0 bases, with 7 bases remaining between them. Germline V gene data show CDR1 as SGHRS and CDR2 as YFSETQ. The CDR3 is CASSLDRYSGNTIYF. The CDR3 nucleotides are TGCGCCAGCAGCTTGGACAGGTACTCTGGAAACACCATATATTTT.

The V and J genes are TRBV2 and TRBJ2-1, with D possibly TRBD2 on 5 matching bases. Germline V gene data show CDR1 as SNHLY and CDR2 as FYNNEI. Trimming stripped 7 bases from V and 0 bases from J, with 19 bases between. CDR3 size: 17 residues. The CDR3 here is CASNEWRTSNSYNEQFF. As DNA, the CDR3 is TGTGCCAGCAATGAGTGGAGGACGAGCAACTCCTACAATGAGCAGTTCTTC. Full variable domain (missing parts from reference TRBV2 and TRBJ2-1): EPEVTQTPSHQVTQMGQEVILRCVPISNHLYFYWYRQILGQKVEFLVSFYNNEISEKSEIFDDQFSVERPDGSNFTLKIRSTKLEDSAMYFCASNEWRTSNSYNEQFFGPGTRLTVL.

This clone was counted a few times. J is TRBJ1-1 and V is TRBV18; D is unresolved. Looked up from germline, CDR1 is KGHSH and CDR2 is LQKENI. The CDR3 covers 11 residues. V lost 5 bases to trimming and J lost 10 bases, with 11 bases between them. The chain's CDR3 is CASSASEAAFF. For the CDR3, the DNA is TGTGCCAGCTCAGCATCCGAAGCAGCTTTCTTT.

The rearrangement uses TRBV5-1 and TRBJ2-7, with a possible D match to TRBD1 (5 bases). CDR3 size: 15 residues. Germline V gene data show CDR1 as SGHRS and CDR2 as YFSETQ. The V and J ends lost 0 bases and 6 bases respectively, with 16 bases between them. CDR3 sequence reads: CASSLAPDRSIEQYF. The CDR3 nucleotides read TGCGCCAGCAGCTTGGCCCCTGACAGATCTATCGAGCAGTACTTC.

The chain joins TRBV7-9 to TRBJ2-2; weak D call: TRBD1 (6 bases). CDR3 length: 15 amino acids. CDR1 is SEHNR, CDR2 FQNEAQ, per germline (reference sequence). Trimming pared 8 bases from V and 0 bases from J, leaving 13 bases between. The DNA for the CDR3 is TGTGCCAGCCTTGACAGGCGGACGAACACCGGGGAGCTGTTTTTT. Amino acids: CASLDRRTNTGELFF.

The J gene is TRBJ1-5, the V gene TRBV21-1; whether TRBD1, the table's D call, matches the DNA was not checked. TRBV21-1 is described as a pseudogene. The CDR3 has 15 residues. The CDR3: CASSKVGRANQPQHF. As DNA, the CDR3 is TGTGCCAGCAGCAAGGTCGGCAGGGCAAATCAGCCCCAGCATTTT.

This chain uses TRBV7-9 with TRBJ2-5, with D maybe TRBD2 (6 bases). The germline CDR1 and CDR2 sequences are SEHNR and FQNEAQ (reference sequence). Trimming stripped 1 base from V and 5 bases from J, with 14 bases between. The CDR3 covers 15 residues. CDR3 nucleotide sequence: TGTGCCAGCAGCTTAGGCGGGAATCTCTGGGAGACCCAGTACTTC. This translates into CASSLGGNLWETQYF.